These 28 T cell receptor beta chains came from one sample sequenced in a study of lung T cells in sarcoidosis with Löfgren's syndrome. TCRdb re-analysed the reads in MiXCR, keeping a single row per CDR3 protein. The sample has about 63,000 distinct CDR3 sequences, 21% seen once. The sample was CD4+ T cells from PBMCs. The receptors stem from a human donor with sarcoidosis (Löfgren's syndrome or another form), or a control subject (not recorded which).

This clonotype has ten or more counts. CDR3 bases: TGTGCCAGCAGCTCGGGACAGGCCAGGGAGACCCAGTACTTC. This gives the protein CASSSGQARETQYF. The chain is built from TRBV7-2 and TRBJ2-5, with TRBD1 identical over 8 bases. Trimming at V came to 4 bases and at J to 5 bases, leaving 6 bases not matched to a gene. The CDR3 extends over 14 amino acids. Germline CDR1 SGHTA, CDR2 FQGNSA.

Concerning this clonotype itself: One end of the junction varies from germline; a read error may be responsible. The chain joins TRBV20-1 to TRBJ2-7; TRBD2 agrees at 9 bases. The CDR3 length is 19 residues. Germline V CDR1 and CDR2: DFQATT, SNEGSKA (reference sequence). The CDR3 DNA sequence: TGCAGTGCTAGGGATCGTTTAAAAACCCAGCGGGAGGTCTCCTACGGGCAGTACTTC. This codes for CSARDRLKTQREVSYGQYF.

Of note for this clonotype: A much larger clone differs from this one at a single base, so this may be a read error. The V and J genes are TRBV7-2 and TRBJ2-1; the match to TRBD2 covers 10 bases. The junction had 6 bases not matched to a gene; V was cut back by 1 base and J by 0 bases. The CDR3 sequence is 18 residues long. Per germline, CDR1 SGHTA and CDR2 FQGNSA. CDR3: CASSLGGASGSSYNEQFF. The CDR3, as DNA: TGTGCCAGCAGCTTAGGGGGGGCTAGCGGGAGCTCCTACAATGAGCAGTTCTTC.

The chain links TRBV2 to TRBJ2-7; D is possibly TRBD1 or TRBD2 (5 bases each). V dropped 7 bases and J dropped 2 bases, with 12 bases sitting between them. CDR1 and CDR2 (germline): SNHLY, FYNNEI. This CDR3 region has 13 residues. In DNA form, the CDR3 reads TGTGCCAGCAAGGGACGGGGTACCTACGAGCAGTACTTC. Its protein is CASKGRGTYEQYF.

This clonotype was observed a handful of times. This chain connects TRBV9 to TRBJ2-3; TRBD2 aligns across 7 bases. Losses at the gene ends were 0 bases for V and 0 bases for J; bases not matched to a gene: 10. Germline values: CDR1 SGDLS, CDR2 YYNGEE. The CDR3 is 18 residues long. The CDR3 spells CASSVAKTSRQSTDTQYF. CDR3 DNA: TGTGCCAGCAGCGTAGCGAAGACTAGCAGGCAAAGCACAGATACGCAGTATTTT.

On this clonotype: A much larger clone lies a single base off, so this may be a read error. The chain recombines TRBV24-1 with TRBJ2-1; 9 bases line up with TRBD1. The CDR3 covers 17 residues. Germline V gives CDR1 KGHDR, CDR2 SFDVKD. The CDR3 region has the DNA TGTGCCACCAGTGATACCACAGGGGGCCTCTCCTGCAATGAGCAGTTCTTC. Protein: CATSDTTGGLSCNEQFF.

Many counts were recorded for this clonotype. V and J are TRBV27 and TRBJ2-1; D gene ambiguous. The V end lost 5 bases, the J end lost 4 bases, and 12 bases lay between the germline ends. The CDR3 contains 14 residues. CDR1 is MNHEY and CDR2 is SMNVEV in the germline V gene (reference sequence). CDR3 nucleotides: TGTGCCAGCAGTCCTCGACGGATTTACAATGAGCAGTTCTTC. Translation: CASSPRRIYNEQFF.

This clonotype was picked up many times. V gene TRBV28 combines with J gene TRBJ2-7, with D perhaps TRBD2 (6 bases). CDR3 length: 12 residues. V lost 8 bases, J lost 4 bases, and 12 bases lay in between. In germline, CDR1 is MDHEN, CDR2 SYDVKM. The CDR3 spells CASGVAGYEQYV. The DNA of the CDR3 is TGTGCCAGCGGGGTGGCGGGGTACGAGCAGTACGTC.

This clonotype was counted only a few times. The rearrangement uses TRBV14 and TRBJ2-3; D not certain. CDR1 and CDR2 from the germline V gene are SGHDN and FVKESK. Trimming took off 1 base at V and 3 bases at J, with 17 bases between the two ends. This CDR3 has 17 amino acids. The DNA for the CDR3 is TGTGCCAGCAGCCAAGTCTCCTGGGTACAAGGAACAGATACGCAGTATTTT. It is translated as CASSQVSWVQGTDTQYF. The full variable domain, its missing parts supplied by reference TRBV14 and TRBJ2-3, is EAGVTQFPSHSVIEKGQTVTLRCDPISGHDNLYWYRRVMGKEIKFLLHFVKESKQDESGMPNNRFLAERTGGTYSTLKVQPAELEDSGVYFCASSQVSWVQGTDTQYFGPGTRLTVL.

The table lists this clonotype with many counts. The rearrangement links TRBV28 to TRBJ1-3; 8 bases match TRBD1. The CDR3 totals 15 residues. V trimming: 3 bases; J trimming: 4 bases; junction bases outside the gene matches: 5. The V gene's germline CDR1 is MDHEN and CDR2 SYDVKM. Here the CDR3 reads CASSLTRDRGNTIYF. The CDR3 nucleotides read TGTGCCAGCAGTTTGACCCGGGACAGGGGAAACACCATATATTTT. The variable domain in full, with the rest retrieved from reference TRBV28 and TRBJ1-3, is DVKVTQSSRYLVKRTGEKVFLECVQDMDHENMFWYRQDPGLGLRLIYFSYDVKMKEKGDIPEGYSVSREKKERFSLILESASTNQTSMYLCASSLTRDRGNTIYFGEGSWLTVV.

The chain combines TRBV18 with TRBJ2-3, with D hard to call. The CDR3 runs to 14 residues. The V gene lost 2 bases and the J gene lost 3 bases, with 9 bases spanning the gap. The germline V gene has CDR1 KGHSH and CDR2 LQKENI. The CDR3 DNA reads TGTGCCAGCTCACCAGTCGTAGGGACAGATACGCAGTATTTT. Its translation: CASSPVVGTDTQYF.

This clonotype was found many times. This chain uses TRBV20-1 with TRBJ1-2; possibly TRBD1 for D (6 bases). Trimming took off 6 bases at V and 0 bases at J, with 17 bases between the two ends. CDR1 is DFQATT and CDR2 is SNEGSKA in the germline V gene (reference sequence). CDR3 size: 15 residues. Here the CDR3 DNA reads TGCAGTGCCTCACCCGGGACAACTTCTAACTATGGCTACACCTTC. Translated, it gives CSASPGTTSNYGYTF.

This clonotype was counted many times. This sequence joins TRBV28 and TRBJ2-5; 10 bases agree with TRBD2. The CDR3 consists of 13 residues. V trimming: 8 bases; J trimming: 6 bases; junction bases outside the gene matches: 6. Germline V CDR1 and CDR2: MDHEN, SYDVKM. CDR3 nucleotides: TGTGCCAGCGACCGGACTAGCGGTCAGACCCAGTACTTC. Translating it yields CASDRTSGQTQYF.

CDR3 residues: CASRFGLGPYEQYF. CDR3 nucleotide sequence: TGTGCCAGCAGATTCGGTTTGGGCCCCTACGAGCAGTACTTC. This chain connects TRBV2 to TRBJ2-7; D unresolved. Germline-derived CDR1 and CDR2 are SNHLY and FYNNEI. This CDR3 is built from 14 residues. Trimming pared 6 bases from V and 2 bases from J, leaving 14 bases between.

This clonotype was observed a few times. The CDR3 reads CASSFGQGWSYGYTF. CDR3 nucleotides: TGTGCCAGCAGCTTCGGCCAGGGATGGAGCTATGGCTACACCTTC. The gene calls are TRBV7-3 and TRBJ1-2; D may be TRBD1 (5 bases). The germline V gene has CDR1 SGHTA and CDR2 FQGTGA. The CDR3 length is 15 residues. V was cut by 3 bases and J by 4 bases, with 15 bases left in between.

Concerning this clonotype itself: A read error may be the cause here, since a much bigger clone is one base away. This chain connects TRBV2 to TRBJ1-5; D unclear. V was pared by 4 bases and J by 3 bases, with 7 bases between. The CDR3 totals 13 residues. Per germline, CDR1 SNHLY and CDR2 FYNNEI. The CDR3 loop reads CASSANINQPQHF. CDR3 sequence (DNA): TGTGCCAGCAGTGCGAATATCAATCAGCCCCAGCATTTT.

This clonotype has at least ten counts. This CDR3 reads CASSLAGSNTGELFF. In DNA form, the CDR3 reads TGTGCCAGCAGTTTAGCAGGGTCGAACACCGGGGAGCTGTTTTTT. The chain joins TRBV28 to TRBJ2-2; D might be TRBD1 (5 bases). Trimming took off 2 bases at V and 0 bases at J, with 7 bases between the two ends. The CDR3 totals 15 residues. Germline CDR1 MDHEN, CDR2 SYDVKM.

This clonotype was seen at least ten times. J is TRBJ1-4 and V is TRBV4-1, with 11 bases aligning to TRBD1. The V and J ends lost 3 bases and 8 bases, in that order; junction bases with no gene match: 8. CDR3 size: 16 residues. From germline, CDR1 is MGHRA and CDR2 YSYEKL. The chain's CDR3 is CASSHGQGAIGEKLFF. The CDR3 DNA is TGCGCCAGCAGCCATGGACAGGGGGCAATAGGAGAAAAACTGTTTTTT.

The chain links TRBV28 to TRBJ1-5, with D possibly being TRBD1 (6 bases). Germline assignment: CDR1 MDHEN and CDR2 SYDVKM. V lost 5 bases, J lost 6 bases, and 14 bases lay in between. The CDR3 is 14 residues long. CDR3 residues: CASSRQVPSQPQHF. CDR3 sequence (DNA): TGTGCCAGCAGTAGACAGGTTCCTAGTCAGCCCCAGCATTTT.

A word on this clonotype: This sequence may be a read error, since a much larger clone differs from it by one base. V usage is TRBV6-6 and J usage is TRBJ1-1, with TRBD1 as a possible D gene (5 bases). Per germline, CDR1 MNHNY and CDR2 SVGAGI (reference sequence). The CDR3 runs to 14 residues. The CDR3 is CASSYARVATEASF. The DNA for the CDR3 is TGTGCCAGCAGTTACGCCAGGGTGGCCACTGAAGCTTCCTTT.

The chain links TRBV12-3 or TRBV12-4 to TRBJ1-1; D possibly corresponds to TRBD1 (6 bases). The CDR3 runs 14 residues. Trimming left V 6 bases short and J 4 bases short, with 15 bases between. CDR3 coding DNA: TGTGCCAGCAGCCATGCCGCAGGGGCCACTGAAGCTTTCTTT. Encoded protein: CASSHAAGATEAFF.

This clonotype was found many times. CDR3 coding DNA: TGTGCCAGCAGAGCCCAGAGTTACAATGAGCAGTTCTTC. Translation: CASRAQSYNEQFF. The V and J genes are TRBV2 and TRBJ2-1; D is undetermined. This CDR3 has 13 residues. Germline CDR1 reads SNHLY; CDR2 reads FYNNEI. Trimming took off 6 bases at V and 4 bases at J, with 10 bases between the two ends.

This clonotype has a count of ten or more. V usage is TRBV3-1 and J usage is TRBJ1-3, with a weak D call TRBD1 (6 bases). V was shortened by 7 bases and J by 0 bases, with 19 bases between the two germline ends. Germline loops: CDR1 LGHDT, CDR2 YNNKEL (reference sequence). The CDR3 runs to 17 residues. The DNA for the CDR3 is TGTGCCAGCACCCCTTCGGACAGTTCAATCTCTGGAAACACCATATATTTT. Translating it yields CASTPSDSSISGNTIYF. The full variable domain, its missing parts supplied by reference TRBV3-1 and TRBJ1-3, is DTAVSQTPKYLVTQMGNDKSIKCEQNLGHDTMYWYKQDSKKFLKIMFSYNNKELIINETVPNRFSPKSPDKAHLNLHINSLELGDSAVYFCASTPSDSSISGNTIYFGEGSWLTVV.

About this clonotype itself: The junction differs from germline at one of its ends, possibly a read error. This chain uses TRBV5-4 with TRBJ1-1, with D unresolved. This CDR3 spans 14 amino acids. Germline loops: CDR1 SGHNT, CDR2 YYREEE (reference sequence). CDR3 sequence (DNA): TGTGCCAGCAGCTTGATCGGCGTTAACACTGAAGCTTCCTTT. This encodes CASSLIGVNTEASF.

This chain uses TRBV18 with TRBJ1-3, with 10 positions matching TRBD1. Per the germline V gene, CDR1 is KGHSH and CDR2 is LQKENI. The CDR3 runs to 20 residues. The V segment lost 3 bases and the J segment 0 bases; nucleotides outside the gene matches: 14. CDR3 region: CASSPPGTGALLSSGNTIYF. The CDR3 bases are TGTGCCAGCTCACCGCCCGGGACAGGGGCTCTGCTCAGCTCTGGAAACACCATATATTTT.

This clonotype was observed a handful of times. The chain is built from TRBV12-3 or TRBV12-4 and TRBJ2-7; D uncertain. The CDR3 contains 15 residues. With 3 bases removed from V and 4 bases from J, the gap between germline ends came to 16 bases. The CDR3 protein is CASSFPRDSLYEQYF. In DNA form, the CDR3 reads TGTGCCAGCAGTTTCCCCCGAGACTCGCTTTACGAGCAGTACTTC.

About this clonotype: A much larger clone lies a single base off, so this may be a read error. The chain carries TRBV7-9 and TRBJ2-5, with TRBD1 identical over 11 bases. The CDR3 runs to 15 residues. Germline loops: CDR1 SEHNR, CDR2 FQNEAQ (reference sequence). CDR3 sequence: CAGSIRTGGKQTQYF. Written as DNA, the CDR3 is TGTGCCGGCAGCATAAGGACAGGGGGCAAACAGACCCAGTACTTC.

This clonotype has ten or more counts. The DNA for the CDR3 is TGTGCCAGCATAGCACCCATAACCAATTCACCCCTCCACTTT. This translates into CASIAPITNSPLHF. The V call is TRBV28, the J call TRBJ1-6, with no clear D. The V and J ends lost 7 bases and 7 bases respectively, with 14 bases between them. This CDR3 is built from 14 residues. Germline V gene lookup returns CDR1 MDHEN and CDR2 SYDVKM.